Presented here are 10 T cell receptor beta chains from one specimen sequenced in a study of graft-versus-host responses after intestinal transplantation. Clones were read by immunoSEQ multiplex PCR, and TCRdb kept only the in-frame ones, dropping some. The table includes some 45,000 clones, roughly 90% detected once. The specimen was PBMCs, collected 524 days after transplant. Receptor source: a human patient who received an intestinal transplant, so some T cells may come from the graft donor.

This CDR3 reads CASSGLGGGNQPQHF. In DNA form, the CDR3 reads TGTGCCAGCAGTGGGCTGGGGGGGGGCAATCAGCCCCAGCATTTT. V usage is TRBV2 and J usage is TRBJ1-5; the D gene is possibly TRBD1 (5 bases). V dropped 4 bases and J dropped 2 bases, with 12 bases sitting between them. This CDR3 is built from 15 residues. CDR1 is SNHLY and CDR2 is FYNNEI in the germline V gene.

The chain employs TRBV9 and TRBJ1-1; 11 nucleotides match TRBD1. The CDR3 is 15 amino acids. V lost 1 base and J lost 4; bases outside the gene matches: 3. Germline V gene lookup returns CDR1 SGDLS and CDR2 YYNGEE. In nucleotides, the CDR3 is TGTGCCAGCAGCGTATCCGGGACAGGGGGCACTGAAGCTTTCTTT. Amino acids: CASSVSGTGGTEAFF.

The rearrangement uses TRBV6-6 and TRBJ2-7; D possibly corresponds to TRBD2 (5 bases). Looked up from germline, CDR1 is MNHNY and CDR2 is SVGAGI (reference sequence). The CDR3 is made up of 15 amino acids. V lost 4 bases and J lost 1, with 14 bases in between. The CDR3 sequence is CASSWPRTGSYEQYF. In nucleotides, the CDR3 is TGTGCCAGCAGTTGGCCACGAACGGGGTCCTACGAGCAGTACTTC.

The chain carries TRBV2 and TRBJ2-7, with TRBD2 as a possible D gene (6 bases). Trimming cost V 4 bases and J 6 bases, with 19 bases left between them. Germline V gene lookup returns CDR1 SNHLY and CDR2 FYNNEI. The CDR3 runs to 15 residues. This chain's CDR3 is CASSATREYGVEQYF. The CDR3 DNA follows: TGTGCCAGCAGTGCTACGCGGGAATACGGGGTCGAGCAGTACTTC.

The CDR3 nucleotides read TGTGCCAGCAGCCCCGGGACACGTAGCAATCAGCCCCAGCATTTT. Its protein is CASSPGTRSNQPQHF. The chain recombines TRBV27 with TRBJ1-5; TRBD1 might be the D (6 bases). The V and J ends lost 6 bases and 0 bases respectively, with 12 bases between them. CDR3 length equals 15 residues. Germline V lookup: CDR1 MNHEY, CDR2 SMNVEV (reference sequence).

This clone appeared a single time. The chain combines TRBV25-1 with TRBJ2-7, with D uncertain. Germline CDR1 reads MGHDK; CDR2 reads SYGVNS. The CDR3 contains 13 residues. V lost 4 bases to trimming and J lost 2 bases, with 9 bases between them. CDR3 nucleotides: TGTGCCAGCAGTGTGGGGTTGACCTACGAGCAGTACTTC. Translating it yields CASSVGLTYEQYF.

The rearrangement links TRBV5-4 to TRBJ1-1, with D uncertain. The V end lost 1 base, the J end lost 5 bases, and 6 bases lay between the germline ends. This CDR3 is built from 12 residues. The germline gives CDR1 SGHNT, CDR2 YYREEE (reference sequence). In DNA form, the CDR3 reads TGTGCCAGCAGCTTGATGGTGACTGAAGCTTTCTTT. Protein sequence: CASSLMVTEAFF.

The rearrangement links TRBV5-6 to TRBJ2-7; D gene unclear. V was cut by 2 bases and J by 2 bases, with 14 bases left in between. Germline V gene lookup returns CDR1 SGHDT and CDR2 YYEEEE. There are 15 residues in the CDR3. This CDR3 is CASSFSSTPPYEQYF. DNA of the CDR3: TGTGCCAGCAGCTTTAGCTCAACGCCTCCCTACGAGCAGTACTTC. Full variable domain (remainder filled in from reference TRBV5-6 and TRBJ2-7): DAGVTQSPTHLIKTRGQQVTLRCSPKSGHDTVSWYQQALGQGPQFIFQYYEEEERQRGNFPDRFSGHQFPNYSSELNVNALLLGDSALYLCASSFSSTPPYEQYFGPGTRLTVT.

J is TRBJ2-7 and V is TRBV4-1; the D is unclear. V lost 4 bases and J lost 4, with 17 bases in between. This CDR3 is 15 amino acids long. Germline CDR1 reads MGHRA; CDR2 reads YSYEKL. The chain's CDR3 is CASSPSTYSNYEQYF. The DNA of the CDR3 is TGCGCCAGCAGCCCCTCGACTTATTCAAATTACGAGCAGTACTTC.

The chain has TRBV11-2 and TRBJ2-5; unclear D gene. The CDR3 loop spans 15 amino acids. V lost 2 bases and J 4 bases, leaving 14 bases between the germline ends. Germline-derived CDR1 and CDR2 are SGHAT and FQNNGV. In nucleotides, the CDR3 is TGTGCCAGCAGCTTAATGTCGACACGCTCAGAGACCCAGTACTTC. Protein: CASSLMSTRSETQYF.